These 4 T cell receptor beta chains share one sample of origin, sequenced in a study of shared clonotypes between healthy human individuals. The data were produced by immunoSEQ multiplex PCR, yet TCRdb's version contains in-frame clones alone and is incomplete. The table records about 480,000 clones, about 80% of them present only once. Sequenced material: PBMCs. These receptor sequences come from a middle-aged woman in good health. Some clones in this sample may be carry-over from other donors' samples.

This clone was picked up a small number of times. This chain connects TRBV10-2 to TRBJ1-2; D might be TRBD1 (6 bases). V was pared by 1 base and J by 8 bases, with 17 bases between. From germline, CDR1 is WSHSY and CDR2 SAAADI. The CDR3 covers 15 residues. The CDR3 sequence: CASSEWADRVGGYTF. The CDR3 DNA reads TGCGCCAGCAGTGAGTGGGCGGACAGAGTCGGCGGCTACACCTTC.

This chain joins TRBV18 and TRBJ2-5; 9 nucleotides align to TRBD1. The J call is doubtful: the DNA matches TRBJ2-7 better. Per germline, CDR1 KGHSH and CDR2 LQKENI. The CDR3 length is 15 residues. CDR3 protein: CASSPLGQGIYEQYF. The DNA of the CDR3 is TGTGCCAGCTCACCCCTCGGACAGGGGATCTACGAGCAGTACTTC.

V usage is TRBV29-1 and J usage is TRBJ2-3, with a tentative D call TRBD1 (5 bases). V lost 0 bases and J 5 bases, leaving 6 bases between the germline ends. CDR3 length: 12 residues. The V gene's germline CDR1 is SQVTM and CDR2 ANQGSEA. For the CDR3, the DNA is TGCAGCGTTGAAGAGGGGCAAGATACGCAGTATTTT. This sequence encodes CSVEEGQDTQYF.

The V gene is TRBV10-3, the J gene TRBJ1-3, with D perhaps TRBD1 (5 bases). V gave up 6 bases and J gave up 0 bases, with 6 bases separating them. The CDR3 consists of 13 residues. Germline values: CDR1 ENHRY, CDR2 SYGVKD. The CDR3 region has the DNA TGTGCCATCAGAGGGGCCTCTGGAAACACCATATATTTT. Translated: CAIRGASGNTIYF.